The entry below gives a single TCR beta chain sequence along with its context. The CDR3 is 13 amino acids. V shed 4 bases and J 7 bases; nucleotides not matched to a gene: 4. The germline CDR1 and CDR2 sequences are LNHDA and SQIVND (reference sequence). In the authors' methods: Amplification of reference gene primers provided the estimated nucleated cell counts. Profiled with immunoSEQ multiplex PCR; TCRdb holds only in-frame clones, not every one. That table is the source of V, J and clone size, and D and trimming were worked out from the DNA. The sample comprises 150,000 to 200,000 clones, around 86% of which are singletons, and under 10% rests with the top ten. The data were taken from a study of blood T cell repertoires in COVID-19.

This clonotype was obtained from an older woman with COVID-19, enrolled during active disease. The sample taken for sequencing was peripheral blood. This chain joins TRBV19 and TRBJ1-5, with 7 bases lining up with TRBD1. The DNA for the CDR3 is TGTGCCAGTAGTAACCAGGGGGAACAGCCCCAGCATTTT. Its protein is CASSNQGEQPQHF.